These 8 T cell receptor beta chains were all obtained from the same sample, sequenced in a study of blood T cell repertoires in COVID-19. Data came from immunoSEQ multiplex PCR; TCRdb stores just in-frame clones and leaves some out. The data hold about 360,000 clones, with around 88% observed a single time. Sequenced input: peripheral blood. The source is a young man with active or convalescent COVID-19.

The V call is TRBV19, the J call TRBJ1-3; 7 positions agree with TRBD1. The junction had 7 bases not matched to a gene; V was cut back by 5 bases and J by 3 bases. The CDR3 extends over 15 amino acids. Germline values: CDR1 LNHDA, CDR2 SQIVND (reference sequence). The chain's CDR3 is CASSPGTAFGNTIYF. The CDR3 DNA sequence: TGTGCCAGTAGTCCCGGGACAGCTTTTGGAAACACCATATATTTT. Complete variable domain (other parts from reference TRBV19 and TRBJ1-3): DGGITQSPKYLFRKEGQNVTLSCEQNLNHDAMYWYRQDPGQGLRLIYYSQIVNDFQKGDIAEGYSVSREKKESFPLTVTSAQKNPTAFYLCASSPGTAFGNTIYFGEGSWLTVV.

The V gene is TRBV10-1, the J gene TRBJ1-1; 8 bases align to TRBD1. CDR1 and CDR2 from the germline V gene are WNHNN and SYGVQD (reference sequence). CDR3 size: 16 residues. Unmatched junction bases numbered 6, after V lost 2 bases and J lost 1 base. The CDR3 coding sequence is TGCGCCAGCAGTGAGGCAGGGGGCGCGGGGAACACTGAAGCTTTCTTT. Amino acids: CASSEAGGAGNTEAFF.

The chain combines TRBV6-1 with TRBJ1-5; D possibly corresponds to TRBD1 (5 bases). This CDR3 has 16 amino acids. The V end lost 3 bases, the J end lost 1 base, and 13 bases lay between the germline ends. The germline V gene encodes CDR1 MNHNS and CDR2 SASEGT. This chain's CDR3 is CASSEGGWGSNQPQHF. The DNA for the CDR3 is TGTGCCAGCAGTGAGGGGGGGTGGGGAAGCAATCAGCCCCAGCATTTT.

CDR3 region: CASSIQSAGEGNEQFF. As DNA, the CDR3 is TGTGCCAGTAGTATTCAGTCGGCGGGAGAAGGAAATGAGCAGTTCTTC. This chain links TRBV19 with TRBJ2-1; 7 bases are shared with TRBD2. Looked up from germline, CDR1 is LNHDA and CDR2 is SQIVND (reference sequence). The junction had 12 bases not matched to a gene; V was cut back by 3 bases and J by 7 bases. The CDR3 sequence is 16 residues long.

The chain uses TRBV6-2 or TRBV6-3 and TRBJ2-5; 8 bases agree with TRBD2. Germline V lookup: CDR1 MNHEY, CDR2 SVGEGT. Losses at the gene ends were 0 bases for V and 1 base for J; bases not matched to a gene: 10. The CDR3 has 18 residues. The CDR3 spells CASSYSRTGGTSQETQYF. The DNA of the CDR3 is TGTGCCAGCAGTTACTCCCGGACGGGAGGGACAAGCCAAGAGACCCAGTACTTC.

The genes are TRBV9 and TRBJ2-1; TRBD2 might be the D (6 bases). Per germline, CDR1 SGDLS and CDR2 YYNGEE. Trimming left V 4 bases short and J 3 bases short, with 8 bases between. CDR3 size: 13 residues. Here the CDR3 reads CASSPDYYNEQFF. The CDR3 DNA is TGTGCCAGCAGCCCGGACTACTACAATGAGCAGTTCTTC.

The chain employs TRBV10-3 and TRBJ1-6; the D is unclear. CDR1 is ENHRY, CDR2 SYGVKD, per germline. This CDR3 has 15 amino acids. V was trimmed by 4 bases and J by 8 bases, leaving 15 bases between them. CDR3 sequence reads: CAISVNERRDSPLHF. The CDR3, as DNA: TGTGCCATCAGTGTTAACGAACGGAGAGATTCACCCCTCCACTTT.

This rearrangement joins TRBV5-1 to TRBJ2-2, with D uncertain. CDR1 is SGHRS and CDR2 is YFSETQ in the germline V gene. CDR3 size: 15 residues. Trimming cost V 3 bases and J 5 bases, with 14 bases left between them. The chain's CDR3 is CASSSDGPGTGELFF. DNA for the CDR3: TGCGCCAGCAGCTCCGACGGCCCCGGGACCGGGGAGCTGTTTTTT.